This note documents a single TCR beta chain sequence. TCRdb keeps only in-frame clones here, not all; method: immunoSEQ multiplex PCR. This table holds about 2.4 million clones, 80% to 95% found once. These data come from a study of shared clonotypes between healthy human individuals. The CDR3 spans 13 residues. V lost 0 bases to trimming and J lost 7 bases, with 6 bases between them. The germline V gene encodes CDR1 SGHTA and CDR2 FQGNSA. This receptor was obtained from a man between 18 and 29 years old in good health. Some clones in this sample may be carry-over from other donors' samples. The genes are TRBV7-2 and TRBJ2-2; the D is unclear. The sequenced sample consisted of naive CD4+ T cells from PBMCs. The subset was: CD45RA+ positively selected. In DNA, the CDR3 is TGTGCCAGCAGCTTAGCGTGGGACGGGGAGCTGTTTTTT. It is translated as CASSLAWDGELFF.